These 18 T cell receptor beta chains were all obtained from the same sample, sequenced in a study of Graves' ophthalmopathy and Graves' hyperthyroidism. Investigators amplified TCR beta CDR3 regions from RNA transcripts. RT-PCR in the first round used HTBI primers; a second-round multiplex PCR followed. TCRdb redid the calling of the multiplex PCR reads with MiXCR, one entry per CDR3 protein. This sample carries about 700,000 distinct CDR3 sequences, 40% of them seen once, and the ten largest clones take approximately 46%. Specimen: peripheral blood. These receptors were collected from an adult man with Graves' ophthalmopathy.

A note on this clonotype: An end of the junction does not agree with germline; a read error may underlie this. The V and J genes are TRBV11-2 and TRBJ2-2; 8 positions agree with TRBD2. The CDR3 totals 15 residues. CDR1 SGHAT and CDR2 FQNNGV come from the germline V gene. CDR3 sequence reads: CASSLVSGEYGEPFF. The CDR3 DNA sequence: TGTGCCAGCAGCCTAGTTAGCGGGGAGTACGGGGAGCCGTTTTTT.

This clonotype was found a few times. V and J are TRBV20-1 and TRBJ1-3; 7 positions match TRBD1. The CDR3 length is 15 residues. V was pared by 6 bases and J by 0 bases, with 8 bases of the junction left unmatched. Germline loops: CDR1 DFQATT, CDR2 SNEGSKA (reference sequence). DNA for the CDR3: TGCAGTGCCGGGACAGAAAGTCACTCTGGAAACACCATATATTTT. This gives the protein CSAGTESHSGNTIYF.

V and J are TRBV7-8 and TRBJ1-1; 7 nucleotides align to TRBD1. The ends lost 3 bases at V and 2 bases at J; junction bases unmatched: 6. The V gene's germline CDR1 is SGHVS and CDR2 FQNEAQ. This CDR3 is 15 amino acids long. DNA for the CDR3: TGTGCCAGCAGCTTCGTAAACAGGGGAAACACTGAAGCTTTCTTT. Encoded protein: CASSFVNRGNTEAFF.

The V and J genes are TRBV20-1 and TRBJ2-7, with TRBD2 matching 14 bases. The CDR3 contains 14 residues. Germline lookup yields CDR1 DFQATT and CDR2 SNEGSKA (reference sequence). V gave up 3 bases and J gave up 2 bases; unmatched junction bases: 0. The CDR3: CSARGLAGAYEQYF. The CDR3 DNA sequence: TGCAGTGCTAGGGGACTAGCGGGAGCCTACGAGCAGTACTTC.

In regard to this clonotype: The junction differs from germline at one of its ends, possibly a read error. The rearrangement links TRBV24-1 to TRBJ1-5; tentatively, D is TRBD1 (5 bases). In germline, CDR1 is KGHDR, CDR2 SFDVKD. The CDR3 runs 15 residues. The CDR3 here is CASSLGTLSNQPQHF. The CDR3 nucleotides are TGCGCCAGCAGCCTCGGGACCCTTAGCAATCAGCCCCAGCATTTT.

At least ten counts were recorded for this clonotype. The CDR3 loop is CASSFGQGARGYTF. In DNA, the CDR3 is TGTGCCAGCAGCTTCGGACAGGGGGCGCGCGGCTACACCTTC. This chain connects TRBV7-2 to TRBJ1-2, with 11 bases fitting TRBD1. The CDR3 covers 14 residues. V gave up 3 bases and J gave up 8 bases; unmatched junction bases: 5. Germline loops: CDR1 SGHTA, CDR2 FQGNSA.

In regard to this clonotype: An end of the junction does not agree with germline; a read error may underlie this. J is TRBJ1-2 and V is TRBV19; no definite D call. This CDR3 is 12 amino acids long. The germline V gene encodes CDR1 LNHDA and CDR2 SQIVND (reference sequence). CDR3 bases: TGTGCCAGATCCCCCAGGAGGTCTGGCTACATCTTC. As protein: CARSPRRSGYIF.

This clonotype was seen a handful of times. V is TRBV19 and J is TRBJ2-7; TRBD1 matches 8 bases. V gave up 3 bases and J gave up 4 bases; unmatched junction bases: 8. Germline CDR1 and CDR2: LNHDA and SQIVND (reference sequence). The CDR3 is made up of 15 amino acids. The CDR3 protein is CASSIRKTGVYEQYF. The DNA for the CDR3 is TGTGCCAGTAGTATTCGTAAGACAGGGGTATACGAGCAGTACTTC.

This clonotype was seen more than once but under ten times. V gene TRBV7-9 combines with J gene TRBJ1-2; 9 bases align to TRBD1. J gave up 4 bases and V 1 base, and 7 bases lay outside the gene matches. The CDR3 has 16 residues. Germline lookup yields CDR1 SEHNR and CDR2 FQNEAQ (reference sequence). The CDR3 spells CASSLEGTGFGYGYTF. CDR3 DNA sequence: TGTGCCAGCAGCTTAGAAGGGACAGGGTTCGGCTATGGCTACACCTTC.

This clonotype was detected a few times. Compared with germline, one end of the junction differs, possibly owing to a read error. This chain links TRBV6-2 or TRBV6-3 with TRBJ2-5; D perhaps matches TRBD2 (5 bases). CDR1 MNHEY and CDR2 SVGEGT come from the germline V gene. This CDR3 is built from 18 residues. CDR3 coding DNA: TGTGCCAGCAGTGACTCTGGTTTCGCCAGGTGGAGGCAAGAGACCCAGTACTTC. This encodes CASSDSGFARWRQETQYF.

The gene calls are TRBV20-1 and TRBJ2-7; 11 bases match TRBD2. The germline gives CDR1 DFQATT, CDR2 SNEGSKA (reference sequence). V lost 6 bases and J lost 5; bases outside the gene matches: 15. The CDR3 is 16 residues long. The CDR3 is CSAPPLAGGEGNEQYF. The CDR3 coding sequence is TGCAGTGCCCCCCCCCTAGCGGGAGGCGAAGGCAACGAGCAGTACTTC.

This clonotype was counted at least ten times. The chain joins TRBV7-9 to TRBJ1-4, with 7 nucleotides matching TRBD1. This CDR3 is built from 15 residues. With 5 bases clipped from V and 6 bases from J, the junction kept 9 bases outside the gene matches. CDR1 and CDR2 from the germline V gene are SEHNR and FQNEAQ (reference sequence). This CDR3 is CASSLGQLIDEKLFF. In DNA, the CDR3 is TGTGCCAGCAGCCTGGGACAGCTTATAGATGAAAAACTGTTTTTT.

V usage is TRBV2 and J usage is TRBJ2-7, with 10 nucleotides matching TRBD1. This CDR3 is 17 amino acids long. The V segment lost 3 bases and the J segment 3 bases; nucleotides outside the gene matches: 11. From germline, CDR1 is SNHLY and CDR2 FYNNEI. The CDR3 coding sequence is TGTGCCAGCAGTGAGCTACTCGACAGGGGGCATATCTACGAGCAGTACTTC. Translation gives CASSELLDRGHIYEQYF.

The V gene is TRBV7-8, the J gene TRBJ2-2; D may correspond to TRBD1 or TRBD2 (5 bases each). CDR1 is SGHVS, CDR2 FQNEAQ, per germline. The CDR3 length is 18 residues. V was shortened by 1 base and J by 3 bases, with 18 bases between the two germline ends. CDR3 nucleotides: TGTGCCAGCAGCTTAGGAAGGTTCCCCGGGGCTTACACCGGGGAGCTGTTTTTT. It codes for CASSLGRFPGAYTGELFF.

The rearrangement links TRBV20-1 to TRBJ2-7; D may be TRBD1 or TRBD2 (5 bases each). Trimming took 3 bases from V and 7 from J, leaving 19 bases between them. The CDR3 is 14 amino acids. Germline V lookup: CDR1 DFQATT, CDR2 SNEGSKA (reference sequence). The CDR3 DNA follows: TGCAGTGCTAGCAGGGTAGCAGGAGGACGAGAGCAGTACTTC. It codes for CSASRVAGGREQYF.

The CDR3 sequence: CASNAQRTGYSNQPQHF. CDR3 bases: TGTGCCAGTAATGCCCAACGGACAGGATATAGCAATCAGCCCCAGCATTTT. The V and J genes are TRBV19 and TRBJ1-5; 7 bases line up with TRBD1. The CDR3 consists of 17 residues. With V trimmed by 7 bases and J by 0 bases, 12 bases remained unmatched. Germline V gives CDR1 LNHDA, CDR2 SQIVND (reference sequence). The full variable domain, completed using reference TRBV19 and TRBJ1-5, is DGGITQSPKYLFRKEGQNVTLSCEQNLNHDAMYWYRQDPGQGLRLIYYSQIVNDFQKGDIAEGYSVSREKKESFPLTVTSAQKNPTAFYLCASNAQRTGYSNQPQHFGDGTRLSIL.

Ten or more counts support this clonotype. This chain links TRBV29-1 with TRBJ2-5; 8 bases match TRBD1. With 7 bases clipped from V and 4 bases from J, the junction kept 8 bases outside the gene matches. The CDR3 spans 13 residues. Germline V gene sequence: CDR1 SQVTM, CDR2 ANQGSEA. Here the CDR3 DNA reads TGCAGCGCCCGGGACAGGACGGCAGAGACCCAGTACTTC. Residues: CSARDRTAETQYF.

The CDR3 here is CASSDSAGRRTPLHF. CDR3 nucleotide sequence: TGTGCCAGCAGTGATAGTGCCGGGAGGAGGACACCCCTCCACTTT. This chain uses TRBV25-1 with TRBJ1-6, with no clear D. The V end lost 3 bases, the J end lost 11 bases, and 17 bases lay between the germline ends. Germline-derived CDR1 and CDR2 are MGHDK and SYGVNS. This CDR3 contains 15 residues.